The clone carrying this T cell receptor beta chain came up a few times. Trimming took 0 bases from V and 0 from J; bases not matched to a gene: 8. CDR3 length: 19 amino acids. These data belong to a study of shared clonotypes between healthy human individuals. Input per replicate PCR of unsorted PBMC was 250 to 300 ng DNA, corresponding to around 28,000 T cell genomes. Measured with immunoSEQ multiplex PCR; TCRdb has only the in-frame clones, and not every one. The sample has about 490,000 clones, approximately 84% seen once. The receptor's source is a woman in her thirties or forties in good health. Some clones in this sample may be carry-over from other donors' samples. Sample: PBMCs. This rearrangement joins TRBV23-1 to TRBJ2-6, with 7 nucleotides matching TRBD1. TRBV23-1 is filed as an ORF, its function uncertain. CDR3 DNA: TGCGCCAGCAGTCAATCCCCCGGGACAGTCCTCTCTGGGGCCAACGTCCTGACTTTC. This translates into CASSQSPGTVLSGANVLTF.